This TCR beta chain was captured by sequencing in a study of monozygotic twins with inflammatory bowel disease. Study-wide results and caveats: Ultimately, a single strong signal or clonotype associated with IBD was not supported. Added variability in patient repertoires may stem from differing immunosuppressive treatments. Fewer clonotypes were shared with others by IBD patients than by healthy twins, especially with disease activity.

The CDR3 covers 16 residues. Germline assignment: CDR1 SGHRS and CDR2 YFSETQ. In the case of this clonotype: Its antigen is not identified.

TCRdb re-called the 5' RACE reads and shows each CDR3 protein once, DNA omitted. The listing contains some 300,000 distinct CDR3 sequences. The chain combines TRBV5-1 with TRBJ2-5. This receptor was identified in a human donor with ulcerative colitis or Crohn's disease, or a healthy co-twin of an affected twin (not recorded which). The sample comprised blood. The CDR3 is CASSFQSGNFQETQYF.